Presented here are 27 T cell receptor beta chains from one specimen sequenced in a study of cytomegalovirus exposure and HLA in healthy donors. 60 Vbeta and 13 Jbeta primers were used in PCR. Data came from immunoSEQ multiplex PCR; TCRdb stores just in-frame clones and leaves some out. The sample holds about 59,000 clones, about 77% seen once. The sample comprised PBMCs. These receptors were taken from a young man in good health and CMV-seropositive.

This clone was recorded a few times. The CDR3 nucleotides are TGTGCCAGCAGGGTGACTGCGCCGAACACTGAAGCTTTCTTT. Protein product: CASRVTAPNTEAFF. V gene TRBV2 combines with J gene TRBJ1-1; D unresolved. Trimming took off 6 bases at V and 1 base at J, with 12 bases between the two ends. The CDR3 loop spans 14 amino acids. The germline CDR1 and CDR2 sequences are SNHLY and FYNNEI.

The chain employs TRBV28 and TRBJ1-5; 9 positions match TRBD1. V shed 6 bases and J 4 bases; nucleotides not matched to a gene: 4. Germline V gives CDR1 MDHEN, CDR2 SYDVKM. This CDR3 is built from 14 residues. CDR3 nucleotide sequence: TGTGCCAGCAGCCTTGGACAGGGGAATCAGCCCCAGCATTTT. This sequence encodes CASSLGQGNQPQHF.

The DNA of the CDR3 is TGTGCCAGCAGTCCCGACTCCTACTCTGGAAACACCATATATTTT. The encoded protein is CASSPDSYSGNTIYF. The chain uses TRBV2 and TRBJ1-3, with D uncertain. V was shortened by 5 bases and J by 0 bases, with 11 bases between the two germline ends. The CDR3 extends over 15 amino acids. Germline-derived CDR1 and CDR2 are SNHLY and FYNNEI.

The V gene is TRBV9, the J gene TRBJ1-6; 8 nucleotides align to TRBD1. Trimming removed 0 bases from V and 11 bases from J; junction bases left unmatched: 7. Germline assignment: CDR1 SGDLS and CDR2 YYNGEE. The CDR3 length is 15 residues. Here the CDR3 reads CASSVAQGVGAPLHF. The CDR3 coding sequence is TGTGCCAGCAGCGTAGCACAGGGGGTAGGGGCACCCCTCCACTTT.

This chain connects TRBV7-2 to TRBJ2-1; possible D gene TRBD2, 5 bases. Trimming pared 3 bases from V and 12 bases from J, leaving 15 bases between. In germline, CDR1 is SGHTA, CDR2 FQGNSA. This CDR3 is built from 13 residues. Written as DNA, the CDR3 is TGTGCCAGCAGCTTCGACTCGGGGATACTGCAGTTCTTC. Protein product: CASSFDSGILQFF. Full variable domain (remainder filled in from reference TRBV7-2 and TRBJ2-1): GAGVSQSPSNKVTEKGKDVELRCDPISGHTALYWYRQSLGQGLEFLIYFQGNSAPDKSGLPSDRFSAERTGGSVSTLTIQRTQQEDSAVYLCASSFDSGILQFFGPGTRLTVL.

In this sample, this clone turned up a few times. The V and J genes are TRBV5-1 and TRBJ2-2; possible D gene TRBD2, 5 bases. The CDR3 length is 13 residues. Germline CDR1 SGHRS, CDR2 YFSETQ. Trimming stripped 7 bases from V and 5 bases from J, with 12 bases between. CDR3 coding DNA: TGCGCCAGCGGGTCGAGGGATACCGGGGAGCTGTTTTTT. This encodes CASGSRDTGELFF.

The chain uses TRBV19 and TRBJ1-1; D might be TRBD1 (5 bases). The CDR3 covers 14 residues. Germline loops: CDR1 LNHDA, CDR2 SQIVND (reference sequence). V dropped 7 bases and J dropped 6 bases, with 18 bases sitting between them. The CDR3 protein is CASTLQGGNAEAFF. The CDR3 bases are TGTGCCAGTACCCTGCAGGGCGGAAATGCTGAAGCTTTCTTT.

The gene calls are TRBV29-1 and TRBJ1-1, with D tentatively TRBD1 (5 bases). The CDR3 spans 13 residues. Germline V CDR1 and CDR2: SQVTM, ANQGSEA. Trimming took off 3 bases at V and 0 bases at J, with 8 bases between the two ends. The CDR3, as DNA: TGCAGCGTTGACTACAGGTTGAACACTGAAGCTTTCTTT. Its translation is CSVDYRLNTEAFF.

The rearrangement joins TRBV30 to TRBJ1-6; 9 nucleotides agree with TRBD1. Trimming took 2 bases from V and 9 from J; bases not matched to a gene: 8. The germline CDR1 and CDR2 sequences are GTSNPN and SVGIG (reference sequence). This CDR3 is 15 amino acids long. CDR3 loop: CAWSFGTGSISPLHF. CDR3 nucleotide sequence: TGTGCCTGGAGTTTTGGGACAGGGTCTATTTCACCCCTCCACTTT.

This clone was seen once. This rearrangement joins TRBV5-4 to TRBJ1-5, with D uncertain. This CDR3 comprises 12 residues. CDR1 is SGHNT and CDR2 is YYREEE in the germline V gene (reference sequence). Trimming removed 5 bases from V and 2 bases from J, with 5 bases in between. Written as DNA, the CDR3 is TGTGCCAGCAGTCTTGGCAATCAGCCCCAGCATTTT. Translating it yields CASSLGNQPQHF.

The genes are TRBV7-2 and TRBJ2-3; 7 bases fit TRBD2. The J segment lost 0 bases and the V segment lost 3 bases, leaving 6 bases of the junction unmatched. The CDR3 loop spans 16 amino acids. In germline, CDR1 is SGHTA, CDR2 FQGNSA. The CDR3: CASSLGLAVSTDTQYF. DNA of the CDR3: TGTGCCAGCAGCTTGGGGCTAGCGGTTAGCACAGATACGCAGTATTTT.

This clone was recorded a few times. The rearrangement joins TRBV9 to TRBJ1-1; the D gene is possibly TRBD1 (5 bases). The CDR3 is 16 residues long. V was shortened by 0 bases and J by 6 bases, with 18 bases between the two germline ends. Germline V gene data show CDR1 as SGDLS and CDR2 as YYNGEE. In DNA, the CDR3 is TGTGCCAGCAGCGTAGGTCTCGTTTGGGGGGAGGCTGAAGCTTTCTTT. Encoded protein: CASSVGLVWGEAEAFF.

Written as DNA, the CDR3 is TGTGCCAGCAGCTTAGGGACTAGCGGGGGGGCGGACTACGAGCAGTACTTC. This codes for CASSLGTSGGADYEQYF. This sequence joins TRBV13 and TRBJ2-7; 14 bases match TRBD2. This CDR3 has 17 amino acids. Trimming took 0 bases from V and 3 from J; bases not matched to a gene: 4. Germline CDR1 is PRHDT and CDR2 is FYEKMQ (reference sequence).

This sequence joins TRBV11-1 and TRBJ2-6; weak D call: TRBD2 (6 bases). The CDR3 is 16 amino acids. V dropped 2 bases and J dropped 2 bases, with 10 bases sitting between them. Germline V gives CDR1 SGHAT, CDR2 FQDESV (reference sequence). The CDR3 loop is CASSLQGLAGANVLTF. The CDR3 coding sequence is TGTGCCAGCAGCTTACAGGGACTGGCTGGGGCCAACGTCCTGACTTTC.

The genes are TRBV25-1 and TRBJ1-1; perhaps TRBD1 as D (5 bases). The germline V and J ends were trimmed by 3 bases and 4 bases, with 9 bases remaining between them. The CDR3 covers 13 residues. Germline V gene data show CDR1 as MGHDK and CDR2 as SYGVNS. CDR3 in amino acids: CASSEGGVTEAFF. CDR3 nucleotide sequence: TGTGCCAGCAGTGAGGGAGGGGTCACTGAAGCTTTCTTT.

The rearrangement links TRBV19 to TRBJ1-5; D gene ambiguous. CDR1 is LNHDA and CDR2 is SQIVND in the germline V gene (reference sequence). V lost 3 bases, J lost 7 bases, and 7 bases lay in between. The CDR3 totals 12 residues. DNA of the CDR3: TGTGCCAGTAGTATCCGGAGCCAGCCCCAGCATTTT. Protein: CASSIRSQPQHF.

The CDR3 DNA reads TGTGCCTGGCACGGACAGGGGAGCAATCAGCCCCAGCATTTT. As protein: CAWHGQGSNQPQHF. The chain joins TRBV30 to TRBJ1-5; the match to TRBD1 covers 9 bases. This CDR3 spans 14 amino acids. Per germline, CDR1 GTSNPN and CDR2 SVGIG (reference sequence). V trimming: 5 bases; J trimming: 1 base; junction bases outside the gene matches: 3.

This clone was observed a single time. The chain employs TRBV18 and TRBJ2-1; 8 bases are shared with TRBD2. This CDR3 has 15 amino acids. Germline V gives CDR1 KGHSH, CDR2 LQKENI. V dropped 3 bases and J dropped 6; count of bases not matched to a gene: 7. For the CDR3, the DNA is TGTGCCAGCTCACCCGGGACTAGGAAAGGCAATGAGCAGTTCTTC. This translates into CASSPGTRKGNEQFF.

The rearrangement joins TRBV28 to TRBJ2-5; D is possibly TRBD1 (6 bases). This CDR3 is built from 14 residues. Germline CDR1 is MDHEN and CDR2 is SYDVKM. V was cut by 5 bases and J by 4 bases, with 14 bases left in between. The chain's CDR3 is CASSLEGVGETQYF. Written as DNA, the CDR3 is TGTGCCAGCAGTCTCGAGGGGGTGGGAGAGACCCAGTACTTC.

V usage is TRBV4-1 and J usage is TRBJ2-7; TRBD1 matches 8 bases. In germline, CDR1 is MGHRA, CDR2 YSYEKL. The J segment lost 1 base and the V segment lost 4 bases, leaving 12 bases of the junction unmatched. CDR3 length equals 17 residues. CDR3 sequence reads: CASSPEGGQGLSYEQYF. The CDR3 nucleotides read TGCGCCAGCAGCCCCGAGGGTGGACAGGGTTTATCCTACGAGCAGTACTTC.

V and J are TRBV11-2 and TRBJ2-7, with 8 nucleotides matching TRBD1. With V trimmed by 3 bases and J by 5 bases, 9 bases remained unmatched. The CDR3 contains 15 residues. Germline lookup yields CDR1 SGHAT and CDR2 FQNNGV. CDR3 region: CASSFYRGFRHEQYF. CDR3 bases: TGTGCCAGCAGCTTCTACAGGGGGTTTCGCCACGAGCAGTACTTC.

This clone came up a few times. This rearrangement joins TRBV19 to TRBJ1-1; D is undetermined. The V end lost 7 bases, the J end lost 5 bases, and 14 bases lay between the germline ends. Germline V lookup: CDR1 LNHDA, CDR2 SQIVND (reference sequence). The CDR3 has 13 amino acids. The CDR3 sequence is CASNLGRATEAFF. The CDR3 DNA follows: TGTGCCAGTAACCTTGGGAGGGCTACTGAAGCTTTCTTT.

This clone showed up just a few times. The chain carries TRBV4-2 and TRBJ2-1; 12 bases map to TRBD2. Trimming at V came to 5 bases and at J to 10 bases, leaving 3 bases not matched to a gene. Germline V gene sequence: CDR1 LGHNA, CDR2 YNFKEQ. The CDR3 spans 13 residues. The CDR3 loop is CASSYGLAGEQFF. The CDR3 DNA reads as TGTGCCAGCAGCTACGGACTAGCGGGGGAGCAGTTCTTC.

The chain links TRBV6-4 to TRBJ2-3; the D is unclear. This CDR3 spans 13 amino acids. From germline, CDR1 is MRHNA and CDR2 SNTAGT. V shed 3 bases and J shed 2 bases, with 6 bases lying between them. The CDR3 nucleotides are TGTGCCAGCAGTGAGAGATTCACAGATACGCAGTATTTT. It encodes CASSERFTDTQYF.

The chain has TRBV5-1 and TRBJ2-7; weak D call: TRBD1 (6 bases). V dropped 4 bases and J dropped 3 bases, with 11 bases sitting between them. The CDR3 loop spans 13 amino acids. Germline V CDR1 and CDR2: SGHRS, YFSETQ. In nucleotides, the CDR3 is TGCGCCAGCAGCCCGGGACACAACTACGAGCAGTACTTC. Translated, it gives CASSPGHNYEQYF.

This sequence joins TRBV18 and TRBJ2-5; TRBD1 matches at 9 bases. The CDR3 totals 18 residues. V was clipped by 6 bases and J by 1 base; unmatched bases: 15. From germline, CDR1 is KGHSH and CDR2 LQKENI. Written as DNA, the CDR3 is TGTGCCAGCTCGTCCATAAACCAAGCGGGACAGGGCCAAGAGACCCAGTACTTC. Translating it yields CASSSINQAGQGQETQYF.

This chain connects TRBV7-2 to TRBJ2-1; TRBD1 aligns across 9 bases. Germline CDR1 SGHTA, CDR2 FQGNSA. With 5 bases clipped from V and 0 bases from J, the junction kept 2 bases outside the gene matches. This CDR3 is 15 amino acids long. The CDR3 loop is CASSVTGGSYNEQFF. CDR3 in DNA: TGTGCCAGCAGCGTGACAGGGGGCTCCTACAATGAGCAGTTCTTC.